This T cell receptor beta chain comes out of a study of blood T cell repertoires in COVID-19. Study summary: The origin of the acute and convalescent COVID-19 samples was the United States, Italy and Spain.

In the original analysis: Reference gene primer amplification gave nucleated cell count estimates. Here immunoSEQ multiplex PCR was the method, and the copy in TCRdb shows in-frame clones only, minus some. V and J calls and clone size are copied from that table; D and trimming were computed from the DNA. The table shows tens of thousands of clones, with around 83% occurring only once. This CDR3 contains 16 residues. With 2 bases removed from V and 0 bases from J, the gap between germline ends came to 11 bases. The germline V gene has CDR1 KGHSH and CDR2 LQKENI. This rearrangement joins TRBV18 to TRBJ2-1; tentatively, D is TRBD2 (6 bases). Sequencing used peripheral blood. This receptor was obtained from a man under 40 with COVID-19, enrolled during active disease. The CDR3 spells CASSPGTPSSYNEQFF. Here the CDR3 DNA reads TGTGCCAGCTCACCAGGGACTCCTAGCTCCTACAATGAGCAGTTCTTC.